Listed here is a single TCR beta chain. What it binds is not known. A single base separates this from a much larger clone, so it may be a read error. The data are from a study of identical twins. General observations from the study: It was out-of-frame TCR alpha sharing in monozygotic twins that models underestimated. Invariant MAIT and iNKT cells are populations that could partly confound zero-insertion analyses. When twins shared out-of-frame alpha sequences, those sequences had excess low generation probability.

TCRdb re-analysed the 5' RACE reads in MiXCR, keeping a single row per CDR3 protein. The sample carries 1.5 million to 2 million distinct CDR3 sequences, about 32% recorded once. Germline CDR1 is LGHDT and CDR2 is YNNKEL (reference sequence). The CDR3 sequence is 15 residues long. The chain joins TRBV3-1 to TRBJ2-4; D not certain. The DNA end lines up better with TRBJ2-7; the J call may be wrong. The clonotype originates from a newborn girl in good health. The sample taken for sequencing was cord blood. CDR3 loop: CVSSQDAPGPYEQYF. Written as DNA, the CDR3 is TGTGTCAGCAGCCAAGATGCGCCAGGTCCCTACGAGCAGTACTTC.